This T cell receptor (beta chain) derives from a study of blood T cell repertoires in COVID-19. On the study more broadly: The study drew acute and convalescent COVID-19 samples from the United States, Italy and Spain. PBMCs, B-cell-depleted T cells, or T cells provided the cDNA or gDNA that made up the material.

Measured with immunoSEQ multiplex PCR; TCRdb has only the in-frame clones, and not every one. The sample includes 160,000 or so clones, more than 85% seen only once; the top ten take around 1.3%. Recruits, aged roughly 18 to 90 years, lived in some 25 US areas. The sequence was obtained from a human donor with acute COVID-19. The donor label of this sample is uncertain. Sample: PBMCs or T cells enriched from blood (not recorded which).

This chain's CDR3 is CASSVVGRGWGNEQFF. In DNA, the CDR3 is TGTGCCAGCAGCGTAGTGGGGCGAGGTTGGGGCAATGAGCAGTTCTTC. The chain joins TRBV9 to TRBJ2-1, with a weak D call TRBD1 (5 bases). There are 16 residues in the CDR3. Germline CDR1 is SGDLS and CDR2 is YYNGEE. V was trimmed by 0 bases and J by 6 bases, leaving 16 bases between them.